These T cell receptor beta chains were read from a single sample in a study of T cell repertoires in cytomegalovirus infection. TCRdb passed the reads through MiXCR, listing each CDR3 protein once. The table lists approximately 110,000 distinct CDR3 sequences, more than 25% of them singletons. What these receptors recognize is not known. The sequencing here drew on CD8+ T cells from cultured PBMCs, taken from culture after CMV antigen stimulation. The receptors here all came from a human donor in good health (CMV status not recorded). Some clones in this sample may be carry-over from other donors' samples. Each CDR3 is given with its conserved first and last residue. A D gene is named only where the DNA matches it firmly. Not all rows give a size; the values are once, few, many and, for expanded clones, a class.

>TRBJ2-7|TRBV9|-|-
TGTGCCAGCAGCGTAGCCGGGGCCTCCTACGAGCAGTACTTC
CASSVAGASYEQYF
>TRBJ1-3|TRBV15|-|-
TGTGCCACCAGCAGTGATCAGCTGTTGGGATCTGGAAACACCATATATTTT
CATSSDQLLGSGNTIYF
>TRBJ2-7|TRBV20-1|TRBD2|few
TGCAGTGCTAGACCGAGCGGGGGGATCTACGAGCAGTACTTC
CSARPSGGIYEQYF
>TRBJ2-1|TRBV11-2|-|-
TGTGCCAGCAGCTTAGGGACAGTCGAGCAGTTCTTC
CASSLGTVEQFF
>TRBJ2-7|TRBV7-6|-|-
TGTGCCAGCAGCTTAGTCGGGGACGACGAGCAGTACTTC
CASSLVGDDEQYF
>TRBJ2-1|TRBV4-1|-|-
TGCGCCAGCAGCCAAGGAGGGGGGCAGGCGGGTGACAATGAGCAGTTCTTC
CASSQGGGQAGDNEQFF
>TRBJ2-1|TRBV7-9|TRBD1|-
TGTGCCAGCAGCTTAGCGGGACAGGGTATGAATGAGCAGTTCTTC
CASSLAGQGMNEQFF
>TRBJ2-3|TRBV7-3|-|many
TGTGCCAGCAGCCCCGCTCCGGGGACGGTAGATACGCAGTATTTT
CASSPAPGTVDTQYF
>TRBJ1-2|TRBV7-9|-|-
TGTGCCAGCAGCGCTGGGCCGGCAGGGGAAGTTCGCTATGGCTACACCTTC
CASSAGPAGEVRYGYTF
>TRBJ2-7|TRBV7-9|TRBD1|few
TGTGCCAGCAGCCCCAGACAGGGGCCCTCCTACGAGCAGTACTTC
CASSPRQGPSYEQYF
>TRBJ1-1|TRBV7-9|-|-
TGTGCCAGCAGCTTAGGAGGGGGACCTGGGGCTGAAGCTTTCTTT
CASSLGGGPGAEAFF
>TRBJ1-1|TRBV7-2|TRBD1|many
TGTGCCAGCAGCTTCCGTCCCGGGACAGCAGAAGCTTTCTTT
CASSFRPGTAEAFF
>TRBJ2-2|TRBV6-1|TRBD2|many
TGTGCCAGCAAGGACCGGGGGGACACCGGGGAGCTGTTTTTT
CASKDRGDTGELFF
>TRBJ2-5|TRBV15|-|-
TGTGCCACCAGCAGAGTCGCAGGGATGAGAGAGACCCAGTACTTC
CATSRVAGMRETQYF
>TRBJ2-1|TRBV7-2|TRBD2|many
TGTGCCAGCAGCCGAGATCGGACTAGCGGGGGAAGAAATGAGCAGTTCTTC
CASSRDRTSGGRNEQFF
>TRBJ2-7|TRBV3-1|TRBD1|-
TGTGCCAGCAGCCCAAGACAGGGATCAATCTACGAGCAGTACTTC
CASSPRQGSIYEQYF
>TRBJ1-1|TRBV29-1|TRBD1|-
TGCAGCGGCCGGACAGGGAACACTGAAGCTTTCTTT
CSGRTGNTEAFF
>TRBJ2-5|TRBV6-1|-|many
TGTGCCAGCAGTGAAGCGAGAGCGGGTGGAGAGACCCAGTACTTC
CASSEARAGGETQYF
>TRBJ2-7|TRBV4-1|-|-
TGCGCCAGCAGCCAATCTTTATCGGTACGGGGCGCCTACGAGCAGTACTTC
CASSQSLSVRGAYEQYF
>TRBJ1-2|TRBV20-1|TRBD1|-
TGCAGTGCTGGTCCGACAGGGGGCGGCGGCTACACCTTC
CSAGPTGGGGYTF
>TRBJ1-4|TRBV2|-|once
TGTGCCAGCAAATGGACAGTATCAACTAATGAAAAACTGTTTTTT
CASKWTVSTNEKLFF
>TRBJ2-3|TRBV7-8|TRBD2|-
TGTGCCAGCAGCTTAAACCTAGCGGGGAGCGGATATACGCAGTATTTT
CASSLNLAGSGYTQYF
>TRBJ2-1|TRBV12-3/TRBV12-4|TRBD1|-
TGTGCCAGCAGCCCCTCGGTCGGGACAGGGGAAAATGAGCAGTTCTTC
CASSPSVGTGENEQFF
>TRBJ2-2|TRBV14|TRBD1|few
TGTGCCAGCAGCCAACCACTGACAGGGCAAGGATACGGCGGGGAGCTGTTTTTT
CASSQPLTGQGYGGELFF
>TRBJ1-2|TRBV12-3/TRBV12-4|-|-
TGTGCCAGCAGGTCAGGGTTGGGCTACACCTTC
CASRSGLGYTF
>TRBJ1-4|TRBV6-2/TRBV6-3|-|once
TGTGCCAGCAGTTACCCCGGTCCGGCCGGAATCGGAGCAACTAATGAAAAACTGTTTTTT
CASSYPGPAGIGATNEKLFF
>TRBJ2-5|TRBV4-1|-|many
TGCGCCAGCAGCCAAGGACGGGGACAAGAGACCCAGTACTTC
CASSQGRGQETQYF
>TRBJ2-3|TRBV7-2|TRBD1|many
TGTGCCAGCACCCTAGCCTTTGCCGGGACAGGGGTTTACACAGATACGCAGTATTTT
CASTLAFAGTGVYTDTQYF
>TRBJ2-1|TRBV18|TRBD2|-
TGTGCCAGCTCAGGGACGGGGGGTTCCTACAATGAGCAGTTCTTC
CASSGTGGSYNEQFF